This T cell receptor beta chain was sequenced for a study of blood T cell repertoires in COVID-19. Overall study: COVID-19 samples, acute and convalescent, were from the United States, Italy and Spain.

Assay: immunoSEQ multiplex PCR; the TCRdb copy retains only in-frame clones and omits some. The table lists fewer than 250,000 clones, around 90% of them singletons. The V gene lost 1 base and the J gene lost 7 bases, with 10 bases spanning the gap. The CDR3 length is 14 residues. Germline CDR1 and CDR2: SNHLY and FYNNEI. Exposed volunteers were people who met a COVID-19 case within 2 weeks before study entry. Sequenced: PBMCs or T cells enriched from blood (not recorded which). The gene calls are TRBV2 and TRBJ1-4; D ambiguous. The sequence was obtained from a man aged 25-45 years who had been exposed to COVID-19. The CDR3 reads CASSEVRRGEKLFF. CDR3 coding DNA: TGTGCCAGCAGTGAAGTCCGGAGAGGTGAAAAACTGTTTTTT.